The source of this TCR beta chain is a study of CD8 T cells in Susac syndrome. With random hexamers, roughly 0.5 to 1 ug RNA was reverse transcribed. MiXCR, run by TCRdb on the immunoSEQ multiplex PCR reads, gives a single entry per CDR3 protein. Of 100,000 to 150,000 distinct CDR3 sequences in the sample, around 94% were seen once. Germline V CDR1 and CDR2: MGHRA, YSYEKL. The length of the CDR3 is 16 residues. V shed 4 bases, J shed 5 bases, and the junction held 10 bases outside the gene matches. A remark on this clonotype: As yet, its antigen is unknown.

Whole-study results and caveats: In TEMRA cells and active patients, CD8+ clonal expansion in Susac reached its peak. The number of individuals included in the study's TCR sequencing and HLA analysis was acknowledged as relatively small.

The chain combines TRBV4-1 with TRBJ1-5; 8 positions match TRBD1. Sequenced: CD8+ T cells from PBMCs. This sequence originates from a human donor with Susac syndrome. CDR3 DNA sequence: TGCGCCAGCAGCCCTCAGGGGGCCCTCCGGGATCAGCCCCAGCATTTT. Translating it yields CASSPQGALRDQPQHF.